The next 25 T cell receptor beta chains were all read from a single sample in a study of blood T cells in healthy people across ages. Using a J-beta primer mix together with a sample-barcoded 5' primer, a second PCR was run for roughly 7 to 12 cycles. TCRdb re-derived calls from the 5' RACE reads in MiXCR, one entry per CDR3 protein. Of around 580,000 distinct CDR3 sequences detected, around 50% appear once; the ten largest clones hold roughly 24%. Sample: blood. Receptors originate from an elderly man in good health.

The CDR3 region is CASSPWIGTTLYNEQFF. The CDR3 region has the DNA TGTGCCAGCAGCCCGTGGATCGGGACTACACTCTACAATGAGCAGTTCTTC. The gene calls are TRBV3-1 and TRBJ2-1; 7 nucleotides align to TRBD2. Trimming removed 4 bases from V and 3 bases from J; junction bases left unmatched: 12. CDR3 length equals 17 residues. Germline V gene sequence: CDR1 LGHDT, CDR2 YNNKEL (reference sequence).

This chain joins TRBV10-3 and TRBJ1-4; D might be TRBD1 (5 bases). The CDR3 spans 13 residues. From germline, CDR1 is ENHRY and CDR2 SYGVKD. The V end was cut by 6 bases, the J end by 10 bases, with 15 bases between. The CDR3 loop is CAIRGGTSGKLFF. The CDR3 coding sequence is TGTGCCATCAGGGGGGGTACATCAGGAAAACTGTTTTTT.

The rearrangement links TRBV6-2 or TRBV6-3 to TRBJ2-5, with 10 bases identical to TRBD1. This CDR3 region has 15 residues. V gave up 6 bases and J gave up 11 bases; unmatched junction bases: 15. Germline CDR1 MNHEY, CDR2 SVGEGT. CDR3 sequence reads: CASRAPGQGLEEQYF. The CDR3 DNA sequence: TGTGCCAGCAGAGCTCCGGGACAGGGGTTGGAGGAGCAGTACTTC.

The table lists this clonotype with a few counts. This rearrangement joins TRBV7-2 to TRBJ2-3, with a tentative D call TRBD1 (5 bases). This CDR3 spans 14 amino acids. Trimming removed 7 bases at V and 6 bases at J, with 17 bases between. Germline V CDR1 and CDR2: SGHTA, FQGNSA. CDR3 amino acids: CASTSLGPSDTQYF. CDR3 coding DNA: TGTGCCAGCACCTCCTTGGGGCCATCGGATACGCAGTATTTT.

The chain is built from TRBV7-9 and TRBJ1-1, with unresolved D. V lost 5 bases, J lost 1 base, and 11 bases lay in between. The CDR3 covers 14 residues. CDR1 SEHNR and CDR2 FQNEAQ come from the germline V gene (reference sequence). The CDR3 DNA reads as TGTGCCAGCAGCCCTGATACCGGGAACACTGAAGCTTTCTTT. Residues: CASSPDTGNTEAFF.

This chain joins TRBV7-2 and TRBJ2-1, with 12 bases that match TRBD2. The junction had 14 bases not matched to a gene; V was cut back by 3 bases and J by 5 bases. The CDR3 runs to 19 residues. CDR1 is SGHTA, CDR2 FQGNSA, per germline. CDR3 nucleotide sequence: TGTGCCAGCAGCTTCGACCCTCTAGCGGGAGGGCCCAAAGACAATGAGCAGTTCTTC. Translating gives CASSFDPLAGGPKDNEQFF. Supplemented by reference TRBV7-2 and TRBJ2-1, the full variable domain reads GAGVSQSPSNKVTEKGKDVELRCDPISGHTALYWYRQSLGQGLEFLIYFQGNSAPDKSGLPSDRFSAERTGGSVSTLTIQRTQQEDSAVYLCASSFDPLAGGPKDNEQFFGPGTRLTVL.

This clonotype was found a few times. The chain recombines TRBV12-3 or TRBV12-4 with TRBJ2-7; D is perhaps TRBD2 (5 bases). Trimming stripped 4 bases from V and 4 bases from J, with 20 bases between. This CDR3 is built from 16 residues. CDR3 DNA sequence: TGTGCCAGCAGTTCCCCCCTCGGAAAGACGGGGTACGAGCAGTACTTC. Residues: CASSSPLGKTGYEQYF.

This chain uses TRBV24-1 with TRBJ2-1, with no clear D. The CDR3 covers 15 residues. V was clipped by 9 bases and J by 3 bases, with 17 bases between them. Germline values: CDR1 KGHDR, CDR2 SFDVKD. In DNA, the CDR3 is TGTGCCACCGTAGTGCGACCGCGATACTACAATGAGCAGTTCTTC. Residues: CATVVRPRYYNEQFF.

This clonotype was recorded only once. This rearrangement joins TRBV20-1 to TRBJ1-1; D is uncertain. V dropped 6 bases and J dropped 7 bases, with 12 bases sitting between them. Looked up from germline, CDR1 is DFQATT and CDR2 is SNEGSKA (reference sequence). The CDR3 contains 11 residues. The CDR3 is CSAPRVGEAFF. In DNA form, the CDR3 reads TGCAGTGCGCCGAGGGTGGGTGAAGCTTTCTTT.

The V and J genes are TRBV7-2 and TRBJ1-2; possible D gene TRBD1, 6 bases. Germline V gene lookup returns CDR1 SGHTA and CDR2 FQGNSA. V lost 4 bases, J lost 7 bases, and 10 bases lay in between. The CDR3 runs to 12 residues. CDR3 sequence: CASSSQGFGYTF. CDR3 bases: TGTGCCAGCAGCTCACAGGGCTTTGGCTACACCTTC.

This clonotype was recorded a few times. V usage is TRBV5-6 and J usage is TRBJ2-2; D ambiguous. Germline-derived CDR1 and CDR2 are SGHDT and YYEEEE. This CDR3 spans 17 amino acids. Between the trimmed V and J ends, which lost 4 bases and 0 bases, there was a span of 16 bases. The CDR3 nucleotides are TGTGCCAGCAGCCCAGATCGTCCGGTTACGAACACCGGGGAGCTGTTTTTT. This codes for CASSPDRPVTNTGELFF. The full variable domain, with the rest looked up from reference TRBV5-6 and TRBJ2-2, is DAGVTQSPTHLIKTRGQQVTLRCSPKSGHDTVSWYQQALGQGPQFIFQYYEEEERQRGNFPDRFSGHQFPNYSSELNVNALLLGDSALYLCASSPDRPVTNTGELFFGEGSRLTVL.

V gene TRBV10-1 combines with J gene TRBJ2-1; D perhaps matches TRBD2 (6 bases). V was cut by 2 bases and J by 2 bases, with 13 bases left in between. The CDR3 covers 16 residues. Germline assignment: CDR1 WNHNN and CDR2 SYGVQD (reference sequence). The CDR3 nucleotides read TGCGCCAGCAGTGAGAACCCGGGAGTCCCCTACAATGAGCAGTTCTTC. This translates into CASSENPGVPYNEQFF.

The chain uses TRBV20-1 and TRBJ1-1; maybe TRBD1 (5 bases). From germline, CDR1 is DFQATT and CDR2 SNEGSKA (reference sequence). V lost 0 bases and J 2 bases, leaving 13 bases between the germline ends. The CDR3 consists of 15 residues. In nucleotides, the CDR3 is TGCAGTGCTAGAGATCCTATAGGGGCTAACACTGAAGCTTTCTTT. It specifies CSARDPIGANTEAFF.

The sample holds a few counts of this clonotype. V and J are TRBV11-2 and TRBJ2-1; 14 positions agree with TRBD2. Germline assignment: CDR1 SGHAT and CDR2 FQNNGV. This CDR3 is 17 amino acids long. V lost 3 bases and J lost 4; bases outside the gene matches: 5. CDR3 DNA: TGTGCCAGCAGCTTGGGACTAGCGGGAGTGTTGTACAATGAGCAGTTCTTC. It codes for CASSLGLAGVLYNEQFF.

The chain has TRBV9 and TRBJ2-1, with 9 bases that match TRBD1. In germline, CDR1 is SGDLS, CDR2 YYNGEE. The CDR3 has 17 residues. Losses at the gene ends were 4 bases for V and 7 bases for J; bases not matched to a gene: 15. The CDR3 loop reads CASSQTTTGQGRNEQFF. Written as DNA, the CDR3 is TGTGCCAGCAGCCAAACCACGACGGGACAGGGACGTAATGAGCAGTTCTTC. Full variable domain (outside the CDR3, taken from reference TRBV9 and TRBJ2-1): DSGVTQTPKHLITATGQRVTLRCSPRSGDLSVYWYQQSLDQGLQFLIQYYNGEERAKGNILERFSAQQFPDLHSELNLSSLELGDSALYFCASSQTTTGQGRNEQFFGPGTRLTVL.

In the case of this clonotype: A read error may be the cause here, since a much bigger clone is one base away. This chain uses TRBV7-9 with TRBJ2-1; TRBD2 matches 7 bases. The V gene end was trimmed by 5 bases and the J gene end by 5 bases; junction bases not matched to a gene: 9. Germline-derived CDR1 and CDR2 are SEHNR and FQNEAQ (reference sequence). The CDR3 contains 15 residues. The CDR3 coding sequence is TGTGCCAGCAGCCCTTGGGAGGGGCACGACAATGAGCAGTTCTTC. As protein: CASSPWEGHDNEQFF. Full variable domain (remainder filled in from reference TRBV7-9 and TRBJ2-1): DTGVSQNPRHKITKRGQNVTFRCDPISEHNRLYWYRQTLGQGPEFLTYFQNEAQLEKSRLLSDRFSAERPKGSFSTLEIQRTEQGDSAMYLCASSPWEGHDNEQFFGPGTRLTVL.

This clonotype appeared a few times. The CDR3 protein is CSARGTGQETQYF. In nucleotides, the CDR3 is TGCAGTGCTAGAGGGACAGGTCAAGAGACCCAGTACTTC. The rearrangement uses TRBV20-1 and TRBJ2-5; the match to TRBD1 covers 7 bases. With V trimmed by 1 base and J by 2 bases, 1 base remained unmatched. The length of the CDR3 is 13 residues. Per the germline V gene, CDR1 is DFQATT and CDR2 is SNEGSKA (reference sequence).

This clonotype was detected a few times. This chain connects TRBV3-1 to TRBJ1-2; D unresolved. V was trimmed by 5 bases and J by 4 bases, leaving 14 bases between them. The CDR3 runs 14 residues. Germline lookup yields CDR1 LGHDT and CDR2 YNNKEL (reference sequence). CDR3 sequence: CASSARTLSYGYTF. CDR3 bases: TGTGCCAGCAGCGCCCGAACGTTGTCCTATGGCTACACCTTC.

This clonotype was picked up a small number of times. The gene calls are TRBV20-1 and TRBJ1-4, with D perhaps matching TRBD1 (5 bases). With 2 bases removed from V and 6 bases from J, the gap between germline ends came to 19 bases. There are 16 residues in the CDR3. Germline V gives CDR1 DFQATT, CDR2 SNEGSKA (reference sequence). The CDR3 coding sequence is TGCAGTGCTAGATTTTCTTCAGGGCAATTATATGAAAAACTGTTTTTT. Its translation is CSARFSSGQLYEKLFF.

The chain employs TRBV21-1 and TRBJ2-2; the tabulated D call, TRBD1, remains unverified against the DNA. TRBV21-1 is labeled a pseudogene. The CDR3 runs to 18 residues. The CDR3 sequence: CASSKKGTGGEEAGELFF. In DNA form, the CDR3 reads TGTGCCAGCAGCAAAAAGGGGACAGGGGGCGAAGAGGCCGGGGAGCTGTTTTTT.

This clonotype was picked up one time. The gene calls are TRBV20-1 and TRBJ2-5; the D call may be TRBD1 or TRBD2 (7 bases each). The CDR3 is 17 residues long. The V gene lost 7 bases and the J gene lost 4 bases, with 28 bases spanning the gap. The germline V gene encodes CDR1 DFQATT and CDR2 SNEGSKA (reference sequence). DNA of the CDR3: TGCAGTGGGGAGGGACAGCGTGGTTCCGCTGGGGGAGAGACCCAGTACTTC. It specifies CSGEGQRGSAGGETQYF.

The CDR3 sequence: CASSYGDRGYGYTF. The DNA of the CDR3 is TGTGCCAGCAGCTACGGGGACAGGGGCTATGGCTACACCTTC. The rearrangement links TRBV7-2 to TRBJ1-2; 10 bases fit TRBD1. V shed 4 bases and J 4 bases; nucleotides not matched to a gene: 3. CDR1 and CDR2 (germline): SGHTA, FQGNSA. The CDR3 is 14 residues long.

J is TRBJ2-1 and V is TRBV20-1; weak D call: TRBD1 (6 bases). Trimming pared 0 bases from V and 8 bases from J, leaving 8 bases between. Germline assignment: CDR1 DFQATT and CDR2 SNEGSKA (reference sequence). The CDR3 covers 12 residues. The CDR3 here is CSARDPGDEQFF. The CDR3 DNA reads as TGCAGTGCTAGAGACCCAGGGGATGAGCAGTTCTTC.

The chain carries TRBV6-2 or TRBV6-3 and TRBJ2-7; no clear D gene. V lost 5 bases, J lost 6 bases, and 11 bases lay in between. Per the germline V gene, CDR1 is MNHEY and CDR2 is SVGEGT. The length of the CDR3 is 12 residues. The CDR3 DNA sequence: TGTGCCAGCAGTCCGAGAGCAGCCGAGCAGTACTTC. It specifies CASSPRAAEQYF.

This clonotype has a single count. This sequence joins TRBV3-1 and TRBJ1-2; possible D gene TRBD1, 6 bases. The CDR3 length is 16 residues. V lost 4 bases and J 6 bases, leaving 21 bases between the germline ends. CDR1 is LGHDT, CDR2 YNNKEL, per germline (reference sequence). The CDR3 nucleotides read TGTGCCAGCAGCCCGTCCCAGGGTAGGGGGGTTCATGGCTACACCTTC. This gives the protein CASSPSQGRGVHGYTF.